A selection of T cell receptor beta chains follows, all from one sample in a study of PD-L1 blockade in urothelial cancer. Produced via immunoSEQ multiplex PCR; TCRdb's table is partial and in-frame only. The table lists about 51,000 clones, 70% to 90% of them singletons, with approximately 20% in the top ten. This material consisted of PBMCs, taken around atezolizumab (anti-PD-L1) treatment. The receptors were sampled from a man in his 60s with urothelial cancer. Each CDR3 is given with its conserved first and last residue. D genes are given only for firm matches. Rows give clone size only sometimes, using once, few, many, or a class for an expanded clone.

>TRBV7-2|TRBD1|TRBJ1-1|NA
CASSRTGVVATEAFF
TGTGCCAGCAGCCGTACAGGGGTAGTGGCCACTGAAGCTTTCTTT
>TRBV30|TRBD1|TRBJ2-3|NA
CAVGTGGFTDTQYF
TGTGCTGTCGGGACAGGGGGTTTCACAGATACGCAGTATTTT
>TRBV30|NA|TRBJ1-3|NA
CAWSGVSGNTIYF
TGTGCCTGGAGTGGAGTCTCTGGAAACACCATATATTTT
>TRBV6-1|TRBD1|TRBJ1-1|NA
CASSGHGTGWRYAFF
TGTGCCAGCAGTGGCCACGGGACAGGGTGGAGGTATGCTTTCTTT
>TRBV6-1|TRBD1|TRBJ2-7|NA
CASRVTGTGQPEQYF
TGTGCCAGCAGAGTTACCGGGACAGGGCAACCCGAGCAGTACTTC
>TRBV6-6|TRBD1|TRBJ1-5|NA
CASSPTRGQLNQPQHF
TGTGCCAGCAGTCCCACCAGGGGACAGCTCAATCAGCCCCAGCATTTT
>TRBV5-1|TRBD1|TRBJ2-7|NA
CASSIAGTAYEQYF
TGCGCCAGCAGCATAGCCGGGACAGCTTACGAGCAGTACTTC
>TRBV7-3|TRBD2|TRBJ2-3|NA
CASSKTTSGGTTSTDTQYF
TGTGCCAGCAGCAAAACAACTAGCGGGGGAACTACTAGCACAGATACGCAGTATTTT
>TRBV7-7|NA|TRBJ2-7|NA
CASSFGGAYEQYF
TGTGCTAGCAGCTTCGGGGGTGCCTACGAGCAGTACTTC
>TRBV7-2|TRBD1|TRBJ1-6|NA
CASSFFPGQGYSPLHF
TGTGCCAGCAGCTTTTTCCCGGGACAGGGATATTCACCCCTCCACTTT
>TRBV5-6|NA|TRBJ1-6|NA
CASSLGGGTAGSPLHF
TGTGCCAGCAGCTTGGGGGGGGGCACGGCTGGTTCACCCCTCCACTTT
>TRBV6-1|NA|TRBJ1-5|NA
CASTFRRGDQPQHF
TGTGCCAGCACCTTTAGGCGGGGAGATCAGCCCCAGCATTTT
>TRBV30|TRBD1|TRBJ1-2|NA
CAWSPSSFGTAYGYTF
TGTGCCTGGAGTCCCTCCTCGTTTGGGACAGCGTATGGCTACACCTTC
>TRBV5-4|NA|TRBJ2-2|NA
CASSPVGRTNTGELFF
TGTGCCAGCAGCCCCGTGGGGCGGACGAACACCGGGGAGCTGTTTTTT
>TRBV4-3|NA|TRBJ1-2|NA
CASSPSIYGSNYGYTF
TGCGCCAGCAGCCCCTCGATATATGGGAGCAACTATGGCTACACCTTC
>TRBV15|TRBD1|TRBJ1-4|NA
CATSSRDRGLTNEKLFF
TGTGCCACCAGCAGCCGGGACAGGGGGCTCACTAATGAAAAACTGTTTTTT
>TRBV28|NA|TRBJ1-3|NA
CASSRQGGAGNTIYF
TGTGCCAGCAGCCGCCAGGGAGGGGCGGGAAACACCATATATTTT
>TRBV10-3|NA|TRBJ1-6|NA
CAISEPKYDYGGDSPLHF
TGTGCCATCAGTGAGCCCAAATACGATTACGGGGGAGATTCACCCCTCCACTTT
>TRBV10-3|NA|TRBJ2-7|NA
CAISGEPTYEQYF
TGTGCCATCAGCGGGGAGCCGACCTACGAGCAGTACTTC
>TRBV19|NA|TRBJ1-1|once
CASSTFRVGTEAFF
TGTGCCAGTAGTACATTCAGGGTGGGCACTGAAGCTTTCTTT
>TRBV27|TRBD1|TRBJ2-7|NA
CASSPGDRDGLYEQYF
TGTGCCAGCAGCCCTGGGGACAGGGACGGTCTCTACGAGCAGTACTTC
>TRBV7-8|TRBD1|TRBJ1-6|NA
CASSPGQYNSPLHF
TGTGCCAGCAGTCCGGGACAGTATAATTCACCCCTCCACTTT
>TRBV5-4|TRBD1|TRBJ1-2|NA
CASSSGQGRYGYTF
TGTGCCAGCAGCAGTGGACAGGGTCGGTATGGCTACACCTTC
>TRBV5-4|TRBD1|TRBJ2-2|NA
CASSLARDSNTGELFF
TGTGCCAGCAGCTTGGCCCGGGACAGTAACACCGGGGAGCTGTTTTTT
>TRBV19|NA|TRBJ1-5|once
CASTPGYFQPQHF
TGTGCCAGTACCCCAGGGTATTTCCAGCCCCAGCATTTT
>TRBV7-9|TRBD1|TRBJ1-6|NA
CASSLKAGGSISPLHF
TGTGCCAGCAGCTTAAAGGCAGGGGGAAGCATTTCACCCCTCCACTTT
>TRBV6-5|NA|TRBJ1-5|NA
CASSYQGPSQPQHF
TGTGCCAGCAGTTACCAGGGGCCAAGTCAGCCCCAGCATTTT
>TRBV6-6|NA|TRBJ1-1|medium-sized
CASRGVGDTEAFF
TGTGCCAGCCGGGGGGTTGGGGACACTGAAGCTTTCTTT
>TRBV5-1|TRBD2|TRBJ2-3|NA
CATKRGGEDTQYF
TGCGCCACCAAGCGGGGGGGCGAAGATACGCAGTATTTT
>TRBV7-9|NA|TRBJ1-2|NA
CASSTRDGYTF
TGTGCCAGCAGCACCAGGGATGGCTACACCTTC
>TRBV19|TRBD1|TRBJ2-2|NA
CASYGQGVVGELFF
TGTGCCAGTTACGGACAGGGGGTTGTCGGGGAGCTGTTTTTT
>TRBV5-1|NA|TRBJ1-5|NA
CASSLYQGDQPQHF
TGCGCCAGCAGCTTGTATCAGGGCGATCAGCCCCAGCATTTT
>TRBV27|TRBD2|TRBJ2-3|NA
CASTGTTSSTQYF
TGTGCCAGCACCGGGACTACCTCTAGTACGCAGTATTTT
>TRBV9|NA|TRBJ2-7|NA
CASSVEGSRRDEQYF
TGTGCCAGCAGCGTTGAGGGCAGCCGCCGGGACGAGCAGTACTTC
>TRBV4-1|NA|TRBJ2-7|NA
CASSQEGGQYF
TGCGCCAGCAGCCAAGAGGGGGGTCAGTACTTC
>TRBV10-3|NA|TRBJ1-2|NA
CAISGFQNVANYGYTF
TGTGCCATCAGTGGGTTCCAGAACGTCGCTAACTATGGCTACACCTTC
>TRBV2|TRBD2|TRBJ2-1|NA
CASSDRLAGAYNEQFF
TGTGCCAGCAGTGATAGACTAGCGGGCGCCTACAATGAGCAGTTCTTC
>TRBV2|NA|TRBJ1-1|NA
CASSERGWGTEAFF
TGTGCCAGCAGTGAACGGGGGTGGGGCACTGAAGCTTTCTTT
>TRBV5-4|TRBD2|TRBJ2-5|NA
CASSLVGLADQETQYF
TGTGCCAGCAGCTTGGTAGGTCTAGCGGATCAAGAGACCCAGTACTTC
>TRBV5-1|NA|TRBJ2-2|NA
CASSRSGRLRGLNTGELFF
TGCGCCAGCTCCCGTTCGGGCAGGCTGAGGGGGTTGAACACCGGGGAGCTGTTTTTT
>TRBV2|NA|TRBJ1-5|NA
CASRQTGHNQPQHF
TGTGCCAGCAGACAGACAGGACACAATCAGCCCCAGCATTTT
>TRBV15|NA|TRBJ2-7|NA
CATSRRTGLSSYEQYF
TGTGCCACCAGCAGACGGACTGGGTTGAGCTCCTACGAGCAGTACTTC
>TRBV6-6|NA|TRBJ1-5|once
CASTKGGGNQPQHF
TGTGCCAGCACCAAGGGGGGGGGCAATCAGCCCCAGCATTTT
>TRBV5-1|TRBD1|TRBJ2-1|NA
CASSRDSNNEQFF
TGCGCCAGCAGCCGGGACAGCAACAATGAGCAGTTCTTC
>TRBV10-2|NA|TRBJ2-7|few
CASSDWPGSSYEQYF
TGCGCCAGCAGTGATTGGCCAGGATCATCGTACGAGCAGTACTTC
>TRBV7-9|TRBD1|TRBJ1-1|NA
CASTNRGPGTEAFF
TGTGCCAGCACCAACAGGGGGCCCGGCACTGAAGCTTTCTTT
>TRBV11-2|NA|TRBJ1-1|NA
CASSGGQFMNTEAFF
TGTGCCAGCAGCGGAGGGCAGTTTATGAACACTGAAGCTTTCTTT
>TRBV6-1|NA|TRBJ2-7|NA
CASRTGSPYEQYF
TGTGCCAGCAGGACGGGTTCCCCCTACGAGCAGTACTTC
>TRBV10-3|TRBD1|TRBJ2-3|NA
CAISGDRGGFEGPDTQYF
TGTGCCATCAGTGGGGACAGAGGTGGTTTCGAAGGACCAGATACGCAGTATTTT
>TRBV5-4|TRBD2|TRBJ2-7|NA
CASSAGLAGGFYEQYF
TGTGCCAGCAGCGCGGGACTAGCGGGGGGATTCTACGAGCAGTACTTC
>TRBV5-6|TRBD1|TRBJ1-5|NA
CASSFGQGRQPQHF
TGTGCCAGCAGCTTTGGACAGGGGCGTCAGCCCCAGCATTTT
>TRBV30|NA|TRBJ1-2|NA
CAWSVGGREGGYTF
TGTGCCTGGAGTGTAGGCGGCAGGGAGGGTGGCTACACCTTC
>TRBV19|TRBD2|TRBJ2-7|once
CASSIGTSLFYEQYF
TGTGCCAGTAGTATTGGGACTAGCCTCTTCTACGAGCAGTACTTC
>TRBV6-1|NA|TRBJ2-3|NA
CASSEPPPDTQYF
TGTGCCAGCAGTGAACCTCCCCCAGATACGCAGTATTTT
>TRBV30|TRBD1|TRBJ1-2|NA
CAWSAGTDIMGGYTF
TGTGCCTGGAGTGCCGGGACAGATATAATGGGTGGCTACACCTTC
>TRBV19|TRBD2|TRBJ2-7|once
CASTPSGGYEQYF
TGTGCCAGTACTCCAAGCGGGGGTTACGAGCAGTACTTC
>TRBV10-2|NA|TRBJ2-7|NA
CASLPRGDSSSYEQYF
TGCGCCAGCCTGCCAAGGGGGGACAGCAGCTCCTACGAGCAGTACTTC
>TRBV7-2|NA|TRBJ2-1|few
CASSRGQSLLNNEQFF
TGTGCCAGCAGCCGAGGGCAGAGTTTACTTAACAATGAGCAGTTCTTC